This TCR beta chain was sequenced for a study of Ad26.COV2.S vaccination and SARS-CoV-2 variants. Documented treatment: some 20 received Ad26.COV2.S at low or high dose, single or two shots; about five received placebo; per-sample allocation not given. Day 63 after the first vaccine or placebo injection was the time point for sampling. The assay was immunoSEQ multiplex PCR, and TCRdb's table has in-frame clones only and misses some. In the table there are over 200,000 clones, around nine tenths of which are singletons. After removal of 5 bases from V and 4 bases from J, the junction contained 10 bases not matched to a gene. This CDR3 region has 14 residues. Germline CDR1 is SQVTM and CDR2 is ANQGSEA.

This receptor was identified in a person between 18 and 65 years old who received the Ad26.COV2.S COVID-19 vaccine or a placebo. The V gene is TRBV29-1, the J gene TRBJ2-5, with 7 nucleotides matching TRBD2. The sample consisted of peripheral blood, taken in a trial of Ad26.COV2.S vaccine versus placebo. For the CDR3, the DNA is TGCAGCGTTCTACGACTAGCCCTCCCAGAGACCCAGTACTTC. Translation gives CSVLRLALPETQYF.